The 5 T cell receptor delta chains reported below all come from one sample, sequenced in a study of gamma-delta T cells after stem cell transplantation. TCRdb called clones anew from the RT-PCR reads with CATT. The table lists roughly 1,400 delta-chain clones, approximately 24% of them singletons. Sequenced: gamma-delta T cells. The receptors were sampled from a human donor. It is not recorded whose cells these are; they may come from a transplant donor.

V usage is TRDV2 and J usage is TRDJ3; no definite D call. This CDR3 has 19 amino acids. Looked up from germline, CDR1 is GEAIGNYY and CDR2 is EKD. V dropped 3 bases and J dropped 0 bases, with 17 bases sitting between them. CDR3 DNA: TGTGCCTGTGACGCGGTGGGCAATCTGAGCTCCTGGGACACCCGACAGATGTTTTTC. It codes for CACDAVGNLSSWDTRQMFF.

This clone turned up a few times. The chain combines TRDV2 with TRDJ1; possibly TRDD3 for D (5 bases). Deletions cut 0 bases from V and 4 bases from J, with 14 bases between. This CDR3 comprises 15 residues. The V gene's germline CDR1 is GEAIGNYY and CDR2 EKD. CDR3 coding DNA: TGTGCCTGTGACACCGTCGGGATTGACATCGATAAACTCATCTTT. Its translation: CACDTVGIDIDKLIF.

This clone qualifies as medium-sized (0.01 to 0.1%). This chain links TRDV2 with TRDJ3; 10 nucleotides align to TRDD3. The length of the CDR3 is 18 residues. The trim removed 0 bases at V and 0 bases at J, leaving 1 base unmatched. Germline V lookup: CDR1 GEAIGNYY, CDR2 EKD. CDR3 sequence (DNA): TGTGCCTGTGACACCGGGGGATACGACTCCTGGGACACCCGACAGATGTTTTTC. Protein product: CACDTGGYDSWDTRQMFF.

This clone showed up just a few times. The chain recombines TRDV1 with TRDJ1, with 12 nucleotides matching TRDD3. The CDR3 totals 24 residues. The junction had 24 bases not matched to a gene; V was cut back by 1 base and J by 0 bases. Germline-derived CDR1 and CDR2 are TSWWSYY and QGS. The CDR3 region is CALGEQPLPGGGLGDTQDTDKLIF. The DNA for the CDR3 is TGTGCTCTTGGGGAACAGCCTCTTCCCGGAGGTGGACTGGGGGATACTCAAGACACCGATAAACTCATCTTT.

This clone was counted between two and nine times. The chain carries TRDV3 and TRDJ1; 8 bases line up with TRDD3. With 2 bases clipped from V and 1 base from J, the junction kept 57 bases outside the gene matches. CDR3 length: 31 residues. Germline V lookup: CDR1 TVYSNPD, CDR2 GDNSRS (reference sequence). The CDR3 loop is CAFDGPTVGLGVSPPSTPFYPTLPSTDKLIF. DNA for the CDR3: TGTGCCTTTGATGGTCCTACCGTGGGACTGGGGGTTTCCCCTCCTTCTACCCCCTTCTATCCTACCCTCCCCAGCACCGATAAACTCATCTTT.